The 8 T cell receptor beta chains below were found in one sample sequenced in a study of blood T cell repertoires in COVID-19. Libraries were prepared by immunoSEQ multiplex PCR; TCRdb keeps only in-frame clonotypes and omits some of them. Of about 240,000 clones listed, about 83% are singletons. Sequencing used peripheral blood. These receptors originate from a human donor in a cohort sampled during active COVID-19.

The chain couples TRBV9 to TRBJ1-6, with TRBD1 matching over 8 bases. This CDR3 comprises 14 residues. Looked up from germline, CDR1 is SGDLS and CDR2 is YYNGEE. Trimming cost V 4 bases and J 6 bases; bases outside gene matches: 3. The CDR3 coding sequence is TGTGCCAGCAGCAGACAGGGGCCTAATTCACCCCTCCACTTT. Translated, it gives CASSRQGPNSPLHF.

This clone was detected only once. CDR3 loop: CASSLGATVNEQFF. The CDR3 bases are TGCGCCAGCAGCTTGGGGGCAACTGTGAATGAGCAGTTCTTC. The chain joins TRBV5-1 to TRBJ2-1, with no clear D. The CDR3 runs to 14 residues. V was cut by 0 bases and J by 7 bases, with 11 bases left in between. Germline assignment: CDR1 SGHRS and CDR2 YFSETQ.

The chain links TRBV19 to TRBJ1-5; the D is unclear. Germline loops: CDR1 LNHDA, CDR2 SQIVND (reference sequence). CDR3 length equals 15 residues. V dropped 7 bases and J dropped 0 bases, with 13 bases sitting between them. The CDR3 region is CASKEEILSNQPQHF. The CDR3 DNA reads TGTGCCAGTAAGGAGGAGATCCTTAGCAATCAGCCCCAGCATTTT.

The chain is built from TRBV30 and TRBJ2-5, with TRBD1 identical over 7 bases. The V segment lost 5 bases and the J segment 1 base; nucleotides outside the gene matches: 4. Germline values: CDR1 GTSNPN, CDR2 SVGIG (reference sequence). This CDR3 is built from 13 residues. The CDR3 loop is CAWDDRAQETQYF. The CDR3 bases are TGTGCCTGGGACGACAGGGCCCAAGAGACCCAGTACTTC.

This clone was seen more than once but under ten times. The chain uses TRBV3-1 (or the pseudogene TRBV3-2) and TRBJ2-7; D is ambiguous. The V gene's germline CDR1 is LGHDT and CDR2 YNNKEL (reference sequence). The CDR3 runs to 15 residues. The ends were cut back, 0 bases at V and 0 bases at J, with 9 bases in the middle. CDR3 in DNA: TGTGCCAGCAGCCAAGATTCTGTCTCCTCCTACGAGCAGTACTTC. Translating gives CASSQDSVSSYEQYF.

The chain combines TRBV7-2 with TRBJ2-7, with 7 bases matching TRBD1. The J segment lost 5 bases and the V segment lost 4 bases, leaving 5 bases of the junction unmatched. This CDR3 is 13 amino acids long. Germline V gene data show CDR1 as SGHTA and CDR2 as FQGNSA. The CDR3 DNA sequence: TGTGCCAGCAGCTCGACAGGGTTCCACGAGCAGTACTTC. Translated, it gives CASSSTGFHEQYF.

The chain combines TRBV6-5 with TRBJ2-7; a possible D gene is TRBD2 (5 bases). The germline CDR1 and CDR2 sequences are MNHEY and SVGAGI. The CDR3 has 15 amino acids. V gave up 2 bases and J gave up 0 bases, with 11 bases separating them. The CDR3 reads CASSYEGSGSYEQYF. The CDR3 DNA reads as TGTGCCAGCAGTTACGAGGGAAGCGGCTCCTACGAGCAGTACTTC.

The gene calls are TRBV20-1 and TRBJ1-1; D possibly corresponds to TRBD1 (6 bases). The CDR3 runs to 11 residues. Germline V gene lookup returns CDR1 DFQATT and CDR2 SNEGSKA (reference sequence). In DNA, the CDR3 is TGCAGGGCTCATAACCCCCAGGGGGCTTTCTTT. Amino acids: CRAHNPQGAFF.